This entry lists 19 T cell receptor beta chains sequenced from one sample in a study of beta chain features in type 1 diabetes. cDNA synthesis used the whole RNA isolate, giving expressed TCRB sequences. This table comes from immunoSEQ multiplex PCR, and its TCRdb copy is limited to in-frame clones, with some not included. Among about 270,000 clones, roughly 13% were seen once, and the ten largest hold more than 0.015%. No antigen has been identified for these receptors. Study findings and constraints: Moderate but significant shortening of TCRB CDR3s was recorded in all four CD4+ subsets from Type 1 diabetes patients.

The sample comprised naive CD4+ T cells from blood. The receptors were sampled from a man aged 25 to 40 with type 1 diabetes.

This clone was counted between two and nine times. The chain has TRBV2 and TRBJ2-3; TRBD2 is a possible D gene (6 bases). This CDR3 region has 14 residues. Trimming took off 8 bases at V and 1 base at J, with 13 bases between the two ends. The germline gives CDR1 SNHLY, CDR2 FYNNEI. The CDR3 is CASDFSGRTDTQYF. As DNA, the CDR3 is TGTGCCAGCGACTTTAGCGGACGCACAGATACGCAGTATTTT.

This clone has more than one count but fewer than ten. The rearrangement uses TRBV27 and TRBJ1-2, with D possibly TRBD1 on 5 matching bases. Trimming pared 5 bases from V and 8 bases from J, leaving 15 bases between. The CDR3 has 13 amino acids. Per the germline V gene, CDR1 is MNHEY and CDR2 is SMNVEV (reference sequence). CDR3 in amino acids: CASSAPGTGGYTF. The CDR3 nucleotides read TGTGCCAGCAGTGCCCCAGGGACTGGCGGCTACACCTTC.

This clone was counted a few times. This chain joins TRBV7-2 and TRBJ2-7; D is unclear. V was cut by 6 bases and J by 7 bases, with 13 bases left in between. The CDR3 is 12 amino acids. Germline-derived CDR1 and CDR2 are SGHTA and FQGNSA. CDR3 nucleotides: TGTGCCAGCAGAACCGTCGGCGGTGAGCAGTACTTC. As protein: CASRTVGGEQYF.

This clone was observed a few times. V usage is TRBV5-8 and J usage is TRBJ1-4, with D possibly matching TRBD1 (5 bases). CDR1 and CDR2 from the germline V gene are SGHTS and YDEGEE. CDR3 length: 15 amino acids. Trimming pared 0 bases from V and 10 bases from J, leaving 16 bases between. CDR3 bases: TGTGCCAGCAGCTTGGGAGTCAACCCCGGGGGAAAACTGTTTTTT. Translation: CASSLGVNPGGKLFF.

The chain combines TRBV15 with TRBJ2-7; 7 bases line up with TRBD1. The CDR3 totals 15 residues. Germline V gene data show CDR1 as LNHNV and CDR2 as YYDKDF (reference sequence). V lost 0 bases, J lost 3 bases, and 5 bases stayed unmatched. The CDR3 region is CATSREQGRFYEQYF. Here the CDR3 DNA reads TGTGCCACCAGCAGAGAACAGGGGCGTTTCTACGAGCAGTACTTC.

The chain carries TRBV7-2 and TRBJ2-1, with 13 bases identical to TRBD2. The trim removed 1 base at V and 8 bases at J, leaving 8 bases unmatched. Germline CDR1 reads SGHTA; CDR2 reads FQGNSA. The CDR3 consists of 17 residues. DNA for the CDR3: TGTGCCAGCAGCTTAGTCGGGACTAGCGGGACTGGGTATGAGCAGTTCTTC. This translates into CASSLVGTSGTGYEQFF. The complete variable domain, with remaining parts taken from reference TRBV7-2 and TRBJ2-1, reads GAGVSQSPSNKVTEKGKDVELRCDPISGHTALYWYRQSLGQGLEFLIYFQGNSAPDKSGLPSDRFSAERTGGSVSTLTIQRTQQEDSAVYLCASSLVGTSGTGYEQFFGPGTRLTVL.

The rearrangement links TRBV2 to TRBJ1-3; a possible D gene is TRBD1 (6 bases). Germline lookup yields CDR1 SNHLY and CDR2 FYNNEI. With 5 bases removed from V and 0 bases from J, the gap between germline ends came to 8 bases. The CDR3 contains 14 residues. The DNA of the CDR3 is TGTGCCAGCAGTAAACAGGGCTCTGGAAACACCATATATTTT. Residues: CASSKQGSGNTIYF.

This chain links TRBV13 with TRBJ2-5, with TRBD1 matching 8 bases. The closer fit of TRBJ2-7 to the DNA end suggests the J call may be wrong. Germline CDR1 PRHDT, CDR2 FYEKMQ (reference sequence). CDR3 length: 14 residues. CDR3 nucleotides: TGTGCCAGCAGCTTACAGGGGGCGTCCTACGAGCAGTACTTC. Encoded protein: CASSLQGASYEQYF.

The V and J genes are TRBV5-4 and TRBJ2-1; 9 bases match TRBD2. The length of the CDR3 is 15 residues. The V gene's germline CDR1 is SGHNT and CDR2 YYREEE (reference sequence). Unmatched junction bases numbered 2, after V lost 0 bases and J lost 4 bases. CDR3 bases: TGTGCCAGCAGCTTGGCGCTAGCGGGGTACAATGAGCAGTTCTTC. Its translation is CASSLALAGYNEQFF.

The rearrangement uses TRBV5-6 and TRBJ2-3, with a weak D call TRBD1 (6 bases). V gave up 4 bases and J gave up 7 bases, with 13 bases separating them. The CDR3 length is 13 residues. In germline, CDR1 is SGHDT, CDR2 YYEEEE. The CDR3 bases are TGTGCCAGCAGCGTGCCACAGGGATATACGCAGTATTTT. This encodes CASSVPQGYTQYF.

The rearrangement links TRBV2 to TRBJ1-1, with TRBD1 matching over 9 bases. Trimming cost V 6 bases and J 3 bases; bases outside gene matches: 2. Germline CDR1 is SNHLY and CDR2 is FYNNEI. This CDR3 is built from 13 residues. Written as DNA, the CDR3 is TGTGCCAGCAGGGGACAGGGTTACACTGAAGCTTTCTTT. This codes for CASRGQGYTEAFF. Based on the CDR3 plus reference TRBV2 and TRBJ1-1, the full variable domain is EPEVTQTPSHQVTQMGQEVILRCVPISNHLYFYWYRQILGQKVEFLVSFYNNEISEKSEIFDDQFSVERPDGSNFTLKIRSTKLEDSAMYFCASRGQGYTEAFFGQGTRLTVV.

There are a few counts of this clone. This rearrangement joins TRBV9 to TRBJ2-7; D gene uncertain. CDR1 and CDR2 (germline): SGDLS, YYNGEE. The CDR3 totals 14 residues. Trimming left V 2 bases short and J 0 bases short, with 9 bases between. CDR3 amino acids: CASSVDITSYEQYF. The CDR3 DNA follows: TGTGCCAGCAGCGTTGACATTACCTCCTACGAGCAGTACTTC. The full variable domain, its missing parts supplied by reference TRBV9 and TRBJ2-7, is DSGVTQTPKHLITATGQRVTLRCSPRSGDLSVYWYQQSLDQGLQFLIQYYNGEERAKGNILERFSAQQFPDLHSELNLSSLELGDSALYFCASSVDITSYEQYFGPGTRLTVT.

In its sample, this clone was seen a few times. This sequence joins TRBV2 and TRBJ1-5; unclear D gene. This CDR3 is 15 amino acids long. Trimming pared 8 bases from V and 2 bases from J, leaving 16 bases between. CDR1 and CDR2 (germline): SNHLY, FYNNEI. CDR3 protein: CASFNSPLGNQPQHF. CDR3 coding DNA: TGTGCCAGCTTTAACAGCCCCTTGGGCAATCAGCCCCAGCATTTT.

This clone was recorded a few times. The gene calls are TRBV10-3 and TRBJ2-7, with D perhaps TRBD1 (7 bases). The germline V gene has CDR1 ENHRY and CDR2 SYGVKD. This CDR3 is built from 13 residues. Trimming cost V 10 bases and J 2 bases, with 15 bases left between them. The CDR3 region has the DNA TGTGCCACAGGGGGAACGGGAGCCTACGAGCAGTACTTC. Protein product: CATGGTGAYEQYF.

This clone has just a few counts. This chain connects TRBV27 to TRBJ1-2; 7 positions match TRBD1. The germline CDR1 and CDR2 sequences are MNHEY and SMNVEV (reference sequence). V lost 7 bases and J lost 8; bases outside the gene matches: 13. CDR3 length: 14 amino acids. In DNA form, the CDR3 reads TGTGCCAGCACCTTAAACAGGGGATCGCAAGGCTACACCTTC. Protein product: CASTLNRGSQGYTF.

The chain employs TRBV6-5 and TRBJ2-1; weak D call: TRBD2 (6 bases). CDR1 and CDR2 from the germline V gene are MNHEY and SVGAGI. The V and J ends lost 2 bases and 3 bases respectively, with 8 bases between them. The CDR3 totals 14 residues. The CDR3 DNA follows: TGTGCCAGCAGTTACAACGGGGGCTACAATGAGCAGTTCTTC. This encodes CASSYNGGYNEQFF.

This clone turned up a few times. The chain joins TRBV18 to TRBJ2-1, with a possible D match to TRBD2 (6 bases). The CDR3 sequence is 16 residues long. The germline gives CDR1 KGHSH, CDR2 LQKENI. Trimming shortened V by 0 bases and J by 5 bases, and 14 bases separated the two germline ends. This CDR3 reads CASSPPGSGGDNEQFF. The DNA of the CDR3 is TGTGCCAGCTCACCACCAGGTAGCGGAGGGGACAATGAGCAGTTCTTC.

In its sample, this clone was seen a few times. The chain carries TRBV30 and TRBJ1-3; D gene unclear. CDR3 length: 14 amino acids. Germline assignment: CDR1 GTSNPN and CDR2 SVGIG (reference sequence). Trimming removed 3 bases from V and 0 bases from J, with 9 bases in between. CDR3 loop: CAWRNRVSGNTIYF. CDR3 in DNA: TGTGCCTGGAGGAACAGAGTCTCTGGAAACACCATATATTTT.

The V gene is TRBV5-4, the J gene TRBJ2-7; TRBD2 matches 10 bases. The CDR3 sequence is 16 residues long. CDR1 is SGHNT, CDR2 YYREEE, per germline (reference sequence). V shed 0 bases, J shed 4 bases, and the junction held 7 bases outside the gene matches. The CDR3 loop reads CASSLVSASGSYEQYF. The CDR3 nucleotides read TGTGCCAGCAGCTTGGTATCGGCTAGCGGGAGTTACGAGCAGTACTTC.